The source of this TCR beta chain is a study of regulatory T cells in long-lasting Graves disease. Time point meaning: newly diagnosed GD, antithyroid drugs for less than 3 months. PBMC RNA served as the TCR library source. There are 13 residues in the CDR3. The V gene's germline CDR1 is SGHAT and CDR2 FQNNGV. The V gene lost 4 bases and the J gene lost 6 bases, with 9 bases spanning the gap. This clonotype was observed many times. CDR3 regions were amplified by Arm-PCR using iRepertoire HTBI primers to build TCR beta libraries. TCRdb called the multiplex PCR reads again in MiXCR, with one record for every CDR3 protein. The sample contains some 250,000 distinct CDR3 sequences, around 19% of which appear only once.

The receptor's source is a female donor with Graves disease. The chain combines TRBV11-2 with TRBJ2-2, with unresolved D. The starting material was peripheral blood mononuclear cells (PBMCs), obtained at new diagnosis, from a patient treated with antithyroid drugs. The chain's CDR3 is CASSSPTAGELFF. CDR3 nucleotides: TGTGCCAGCAGCTCACCGACGGCCGGGGAGCTGTTTTTT.